Below are 25 T cell receptor beta chains sequenced from a single sample in a study of T cell changes during pregnancy in multiple sclerosis. Produced via immunoSEQ multiplex PCR; TCRdb's table is partial and in-frame only. Of 19,000 or so clones listed, 80% to 90% are singletons. The sample consisted of CD8+ T cells from peripheral blood mononuclear cells, taken after pregnancy. The receptors stem from a female donor in good health, enrolled as a control in a pregnancy study.

The rearrangement joins TRBV19 to TRBJ1-1; tentatively, D is TRBD1 (5 bases). Per germline, CDR1 LNHDA and CDR2 SQIVND (reference sequence). Trimming removed 1 base at V and 1 base at J, with 19 bases between. The CDR3 is 18 residues long. The CDR3 DNA reads as TGTGCCAGTAGTATAGGACTGGGGCCAGGGCCGGAGAACACTGAAGCTTTCTTT. It specifies CASSIGLGPGPENTEAFF.

J is TRBJ2-3 and V is TRBV27; 10 nucleotides align to TRBD1. CDR3 length equals 16 residues. V was pared by 4 bases and J by 4 bases, with 8 bases of the junction left unmatched. Germline V gives CDR1 MNHEY, CDR2 SMNVEV (reference sequence). The CDR3 reads CASSYAGQGFADTQYF. Written as DNA, the CDR3 is TGTGCCAGCAGTTACGCGGGACAGGGGTTCGCAGATACGCAGTATTTT.

This clone was recorded a few times. The gene calls are TRBV14 and TRBJ1-1; TRBD1 might be the D (5 bases). Germline V gene data show CDR1 as SGHDN and CDR2 as FVKESK. The CDR3 extends over 13 amino acids. Trimming stripped 1 base from V and 4 bases from J, with 7 bases between. The CDR3 region has the DNA TGTGCCAGCAGCCAAGTGCAGGGCACTGAAGCTTTCTTT. Residues: CASSQVQGTEAFF.

This clone has just one count. The chain uses TRBV6-1 and TRBJ2-3; TRBD2 matches at 10 bases. Losses at the gene ends were 2 bases for V and 2 bases for J; bases not matched to a gene: 7. Germline lookup yields CDR1 MNHNS and CDR2 SASEGT. The CDR3 has 17 amino acids. The CDR3, as DNA: TGTGCCAGCAGTGAATGGCTAGCGGGGGACGCCACAGATACGCAGTATTTT. Residues: CASSEWLAGDATDTQYF.

This clone has only one observation. The chain is built from TRBV4-2 and TRBJ2-1; the D gene is possibly TRBD2 (6 bases). The V gene's germline CDR1 is LGHNA and CDR2 YNFKEQ. Trimming cost V 3 bases and J 4 bases, with 13 bases left between them. CDR3 size: 15 residues. The CDR3 DNA follows: TGTGCCAGCAGCCATCCAATTAGCGGATACAATGAGCAGTTCTTC. Protein sequence: CASSHPISGYNEQFF.

This clone was seen a single time. The chain recombines TRBV4-1 with TRBJ2-7, with 8 bases that match TRBD1. CDR1 is MGHRA, CDR2 YSYEKL, per germline. The CDR3 is 16 residues long. With 4 bases clipped from V and 2 bases from J, the junction kept 10 bases outside the gene matches. The CDR3 here is CASSLSWTGQAYEQYF. The CDR3 DNA is TGCGCCAGCAGCCTCTCGTGGACGGGACAGGCCTACGAGCAGTACTTC.

This clone showed up just a few times. This sequence joins TRBV9 and TRBJ1-2; D is unresolved. V lost 0 bases and J lost 1, with 13 bases in between. Germline assignment: CDR1 SGDLS and CDR2 YYNGEE. This CDR3 is built from 16 residues. CDR3 coding DNA: TGTGCCAGCAGCGTAGTTGGCACCTCCTTTAACTATGGCTACACCTTC. This translates into CASSVVGTSFNYGYTF.

The V gene is TRBV6-4, the J gene TRBJ2-1; 11 nucleotides align to TRBD1. Germline trimming cut 5 bases from V and 7 bases from J; bases unmatched to any gene: 7. The CDR3 sequence is 15 residues long. Germline V gives CDR1 MRHNA, CDR2 SNTAGT. The CDR3 region is CASSKSGTGGNEQFF. As DNA, the CDR3 is TGTGCCAGCAGTAAGTCCGGGACAGGGGGGAATGAGCAGTTCTTC.

The V gene is TRBV27, the J gene TRBJ2-1; possible D gene TRBD1, 6 bases. The CDR3 loop spans 15 amino acids. Per germline, CDR1 MNHEY and CDR2 SMNVEV (reference sequence). The V and J ends lost 5 bases and 4 bases respectively, with 15 bases between them. The CDR3 region has the DNA TGTGCCAGCAGTACCCTGACAGGATTTTACAATGAGCAGTTCTTC. Translation gives CASSTLTGFYNEQFF.

The chain has TRBV11-3 and TRBJ1-1, with D unclear. This CDR3 is built from 14 residues. V dropped 0 bases and J dropped 6 bases, with 11 bases sitting between them. Germline loops: CDR1 SGHNT, CDR2 YENEEA. CDR3 DNA: TGTGCCAGCAGCTTAGACTCGGGAGGGTCTGAAGCTTTCTTT. The encoded protein is CASSLDSGGSEAFF.

The rearrangement uses TRBV15 and TRBJ2-1; possible D gene TRBD1, 6 bases. The V gene's germline CDR1 is LNHNV and CDR2 YYDKDF (reference sequence). The CDR3 consists of 16 residues. Trimming took off 0 bases at V and 8 bases at J, with 17 bases between the two ends. The CDR3 is CATSRDRGTGWDEQFF. CDR3 coding DNA: TGTGCCACCAGCAGAGATCGAGGAACAGGGTGGGATGAGCAGTTCTTC.

This clone has a handful of counts. This sequence joins TRBV9 and TRBJ1-5; no definite D call. The length of the CDR3 is 13 residues. V was clipped by 0 bases and J by 6 bases, with 7 bases between them. Per germline, CDR1 SGDLS and CDR2 YYNGEE. The CDR3 here is CASSVDYSQPQHF. The CDR3 DNA sequence: TGTGCCAGCAGCGTAGATTATAGTCAGCCCCAGCATTTT.

The rearrangement joins TRBV15 to TRBJ1-3, with no clear D. Germline-derived CDR1 and CDR2 are LNHNV and YYDKDF (reference sequence). V was cut by 0 bases and J by 0 bases, with 9 bases left in between. This CDR3 region has 16 residues. The CDR3 DNA reads TGTGCCACCAGCAGAGAAGTCTCCTACTCTGGAAACACCATATATTTT. Residues: CATSREVSYSGNTIYF. The complete variable domain, with remaining parts taken from reference TRBV15 and TRBJ1-3, reads DAMVIQNPRYQVTQFGKPVTLSCSQTLNHNVMYWYQQKSSQAPKLLFHYYDKDFNNEADTPDNFQSRRPNTSFCFLDIRSPGLGDTAMYLCATSREVSYSGNTIYFGEGSWLTVV.

V gene TRBV4-1 combines with J gene TRBJ1-1, with 8 bases lining up with TRBD1. Looked up from germline, CDR1 is MGHRA and CDR2 is YSYEKL. The trim removed 5 bases at V and 6 bases at J, leaving 5 bases unmatched. The CDR3 is made up of 13 amino acids. CDR3 residues: CASSEDRVAEAFF. CDR3 nucleotides: TGCGCCAGCAGCGAGGACAGGGTGGCTGAAGCTTTCTTT.

The CDR3 DNA reads as TGCGCCAGCAGCAGGGAGGGTATGTCTGAAGCTTTCTTT. It is translated as CASSREGMSEAFF. The chain carries TRBV10-2 and TRBJ1-1, with D possibly being TRBD1 (5 bases). The CDR3 covers 13 residues. Looked up from germline, CDR1 is WSHSY and CDR2 is SAAADI. V was cut by 6 bases and J by 6 bases, with 14 bases left in between.

The rearrangement links TRBV19 to TRBJ2-7; 9 positions match TRBD1. Unmatched junction bases numbered 5, after V lost 6 bases and J lost 5 bases. Germline CDR1 reads LNHDA; CDR2 reads SQIVND (reference sequence). This CDR3 has 13 amino acids. This CDR3 is CASRAGTGNEQYF. CDR3 bases: TGTGCCAGTAGAGCCGGGACAGGGAACGAGCAGTACTTC. The complete variable domain, with remaining parts taken from reference TRBV19 and TRBJ2-7, reads DGGITQSPKYLFRKEGQNVTLSCEQNLNHDAMYWYRQDPGQGLRLIYYSQIVNDFQKGDIAEGYSVSREKKESFPLTVTSAQKNPTAFYLCASRAGTGNEQYFGPGTRLTVT.

The J gene is TRBJ2-7, the V gene TRBV5-1; D possibly corresponds to TRBD1 (5 bases). V was pared by 4 bases and J by 3 bases, with 17 bases between. Looked up from germline, CDR1 is SGHRS and CDR2 is YFSETQ. This CDR3 spans 15 amino acids. CDR3 sequence reads: CASSLTGLKGYEQYF. CDR3 DNA: TGCGCCAGCAGCCTTACAGGCTTGAAGGGCTACGAGCAGTACTTC.

The chain joins TRBV19 to TRBJ1-5; D might be TRBD1 (6 bases). The CDR3 sequence is 15 residues long. The V end lost 7 bases, the J end lost 1 base, and 14 bases lay between the germline ends. Germline V gene sequence: CDR1 LNHDA, CDR2 SQIVND (reference sequence). The CDR3 DNA follows: TGTGCCAGTACCATGCTCCAGGGGAGCAATCAGCCCCAGCATTTT. Its translation: CASTMLQGSNQPQHF.

Comment on this clone: Distinct nucleotide sequences in the sample also encode this CDR3. The chain is built from TRBV5-6 and TRBJ1-1; 9 positions agree with TRBD1. The junction had 4 bases not matched to a gene; V was cut back by 4 bases and J by 0 bases. The CDR3 is 15 amino acids. Germline V gene lookup returns CDR1 SGHDT and CDR2 YYEEEE. The CDR3: CASSLDRGMNTEAFF. The CDR3 DNA follows: TGTGCCAGCAGCCTGGACAGGGGTATGAACACTGAAGCTTTCTTT.

The chain combines TRBV7-2 with TRBJ1-4; TRBD1 is a possible D gene (5 bases). Trimming took 1 base from V and 6 from J, leaving 24 bases between them. Germline loops: CDR1 SGHTA, CDR2 FQGNSA. The CDR3 sequence is 19 residues long. The CDR3 DNA is TGTGCCAGCAGCTTAGATCCTATTGGTTTGTGGGGGAGGGATGAAAAACTGTTTTTT. Amino acid sequence: CASSLDPIGLWGRDEKLFF.

CDR3 region: CASSPGGLAGGSYEQYF. DNA for the CDR3: TGTGCCAGCAGTCCCGGGGGACTAGCGGGGGGCTCCTACGAGCAGTACTTC. This chain connects TRBV28 to TRBJ2-7; the match to TRBD2 covers 15 bases. V shed 5 bases and J 0 bases; nucleotides not matched to a gene: 5. CDR1 and CDR2 (germline): MDHEN, SYDVKM. The CDR3 sequence is 17 residues long.

The genes are TRBV18 and TRBJ1-4; maybe TRBD1 (5 bases). Germline V CDR1 and CDR2: KGHSH, LQKENI. The CDR3 loop spans 16 amino acids. V was cut by 3 bases and J by 4 bases, with 15 bases left in between. Here the CDR3 DNA reads TGTGCCAGCTCACCCCCAACCGCAGGGCTTAATGAAAAACTGTTTTTT. Translating it yields CASSPPTAGLNEKLFF.

In its sample, this clone was seen once. This chain connects TRBV29-1 to TRBJ2-7; TRBD1 matches at 8 bases. The CDR3 is 13 amino acids. V shed 7 bases and J 3 bases; nucleotides not matched to a gene: 8. Germline CDR1 SQVTM, CDR2 ANQGSEA. CDR3 in amino acids: CSAIGQGGYEQYF. The DNA of the CDR3 is TGCAGCGCGATCGGACAGGGAGGCTACGAGCAGTACTTC.

The V call is TRBV28, the J call TRBJ2-3, with 12 bases that match TRBD2. The V gene end was trimmed by 2 bases and the J gene end by 1 base; junction bases not matched to a gene: 7. The CDR3 sequence is 18 residues long. Germline V gives CDR1 MDHEN, CDR2 SYDVKM. The CDR3 bases are TGTGCCAGCAGTTTAACGCTAGCGGGGGGGCCTGGCACAGATACGCAGTATTTT. It specifies CASSLTLAGGPGTDTQYF.

The gene calls are TRBV7-9 and TRBJ1-4; 11 bases are a match to TRBD1. Germline trimming cut 5 bases from V and 15 bases from J; bases unmatched to any gene: 14. Germline CDR1 and CDR2: SEHNR and FQNEAQ (reference sequence). The CDR3 contains 15 residues. Written as DNA, the CDR3 is TGTGCCAGCAGCCCGCCCCTGGGACAGGGGGAGAATGTGTTTTTT. It yields the protein CASSPPLGQGENVFF.